Listed below are T cell receptor beta chains from one sample, sequenced in a study of blood T cells in healthy people across ages. TCRdb reprocessed the 5' RACE reads with MiXCR, giving one entry per CDR3 protein. The top ten clones hold 13% of a sample with approximately 800,000 distinct CDR3 sequences, 30% to 45% of them seen once. Sequencing used blood. These receptors were collected from a man aged 18 to 35 in good health. CDR3s include the opening cysteine and the closing phenylalanine or tryptophan. Fields, in order: clone size, J gene, V gene, D gene, CDR3 DNA, CDR3 protein. D genes are given only for firm matches. Not every row has a clone size; where given, it reads once, few, many or a size class.

size: few; J: TRBJ1-4; V: TRBV14; D: .; DNA: TGTGCCAGCAGCCTATCGGGGTCTCGTGAAAAACTGTTTTTT; CDR3: CASSLSGSREKLFF
size: many; J: TRBJ2-5; V: TRBV5-1; D: TRBD2; DNA: TGCGCCAGCAGCTTCACCTTCGGGGGGAGGGAGACCCAGTACTTC; CDR3: CASSFTFGGRETQYF
size: .; J: TRBJ1-2; V: TRBV7-9; D: .; DNA: TGTGCCAGCAGCTCAGACAGGAAGGGTTACAGCTATGGCTACACCTTC; CDR3: CASSSDRKGYSYGYTF
size: few; J: TRBJ2-7; V: TRBV7-2; D: .; DNA: TGTGCCAGCAGCTTAGGGAGGGGAGTGAGCTCCTACAATGAGCAGTACTTC; CDR3: CASSLGRGVSSYNEQYF
size: few; J: TRBJ2-5; V: TRBV18; D: .; DNA: TGTGCCAGCTCACCAGGAAACTCGGGAGAGACCCAGTACTTC; CDR3: CASSPGNSGETQYF
size: .; J: TRBJ1-6; V: TRBV20-1; D: .; DNA: TGCAGTGCTAGTGAAACCGATGCACCCCTCCACTTT; CDR3: CSASETDAPLHF
size: .; J: TRBJ1-3; V: TRBV6-2/TRBV6-3; D: .; DNA: TGTGCCAGCAGTTACCCGGACAGTGGAAACACCATATATTTT; CDR3: CASSYPDSGNTIYF
size: .; J: TRBJ2-1; V: TRBV12-5; D: TRBD1; DNA: TGTGCTAGTGGTTTGGTCCAGGGGGATTACAATGAGCAGTTCTTC; CDR3: CASGLVQGDYNEQFF
size: few; J: TRBJ2-6; V: TRBV24-1; D: .; DNA: TGTGCCACCAGTGATCCAGGGGCTGGGGCCAACGTCCTGACTTTC; CDR3: CATSDPGAGANVLTF
size: .; J: TRBJ2-5; V: TRBV7-2; D: TRBD2; DNA: TGTGCCAGCAGCTCCAATAGCGGGGGGGGATATTCCGGGACCCAGTACTTC; CDR3: CASSSNSGGGYSGTQYF
size: many; J: TRBJ2-5; V: TRBV20-1; D: .; DNA: TGCAGTGCTAGGACGGGGCTGGGGGAGACCCAGTACTTC; CDR3: CSARTGLGETQYF
size: .; J: TRBJ1-6; V: TRBV7-2; D: .; DNA: TGTGCCAGCAGCCTAACAGGGATTTCACCCCTCCACTTT; CDR3: CASSLTGISPLHF
size: .; J: TRBJ2-5; V: TRBV10-2; D: TRBD1; DNA: TGCGCCAGCAGTGAGCGGGGTGACAGGGCCACTGCGGAGACCCAGTACTTC; CDR3: CASSERGDRATAETQYF
size: few; J: TRBJ1-1; V: TRBV7-2; D: .; DNA: TGTGCCAGCAGCCCCCCAGGGAGAGGTACTGAAGCTTTCTTT; CDR3: CASSPPGRGTEAFF
size: .; J: TRBJ2-5; V: TRBV7-3; D: .; DNA: TGTGCCAGCAGCTTAAGGGGGGCAGAGACCCAGTACTTC; CDR3: CASSLRGAETQYF
size: many; J: TRBJ2-5; V: TRBV27; D: .; DNA: TGTGCCAGCAGTTCTCAAGAGGACCAGTACTTC; CDR3: CASSSQEDQYF
size: .; J: TRBJ1-6; V: TRBV24-1; D: .; DNA: TGTGCCACCAGTGCAGGGGTCGGTTATTCACCCCTCCACTTT; CDR3: CATSAGVGYSPLHF
size: few; J: TRBJ1-6; V: TRBV20-1; D: .; DNA: TGCAGTGCTAGAAAACAGGGACCCTATAATTCACCCCTCCACTTT; CDR3: CSARKQGPYNSPLHF
size: .; J: TRBJ2-7; V: TRBV4-2; D: TRBD2; DNA: TGTGCCAGCAGCCAAGTGGCCGGGGGGACTAGCGACTACAATGAGCAGTACTTC; CDR3: CASSQVAGGTSDYNEQYF
size: .; J: TRBJ2-1; V: TRBV9; D: .; DNA: TGTGCCAGCGGCCCTAGAGTAGGGTACACCTACAATGAGCAGTTCTTC; CDR3: CASGPRVGYTYNEQFF
size: .; J: TRBJ2-7; V: TRBV28; D: .; DNA: TGTGCCAGCAGTCCCTTTACATTTGGATACCTTAATAGCTACGAGCAGTACTTC; CDR3: CASSPFTFGYLNSYEQYF
size: .; J: TRBJ2-5; V: TRBV12-3/TRBV12-4; D: TRBD1; DNA: TGTGCCAGCACCCTGAGATCCTCGACAGGGCCGGAGACCCAGTACTTC; CDR3: CASTLRSSTGPETQYF
size: many; J: TRBJ2-5; V: TRBV5-1; D: .; DNA: TGCGCCAGCAGCTTGAGTCAAGAGACCCAGTACTTC; CDR3: CASSLSQETQYF
size: .; J: TRBJ1-2; V: TRBV5-1; D: .; DNA: TGCGTCAGCAGCTCTTCGGACAGCGGACTCGGCTACACCTTC; CDR3: CVSSSSDSGLGYTF
size: .; J: TRBJ1-6; V: TRBV5-5; D: .; DNA: TGTGCCAGCAGCTTGCTTGGACAGACCAATTCACCCCTCCACTTT; CDR3: CASSLLGQTNSPLHF
size: .; J: TRBJ2-3; V: TRBV7-2; D: TRBD1; DNA: TGTGCCACCCGGGACAGGGGGCCCACAGATACGCAGTATTTT; CDR3: CATRDRGPTDTQYF
size: few; J: TRBJ1-1; V: TRBV20-1; D: .; DNA: TGCAGTGCTGGAAAGACAGGATCTGATGTTGAAGCTTTCTTT; CDR3: CSAGKTGSDVEAFF
size: .; J: TRBJ1-2; V: TRBV5-4; D: TRBD1; DNA: TGTGCCAGCAGCCAAACATTGGGACAGGGATCTAACTATGACTACACCTTC; CDR3: CASSQTLGQGSNYDYTF
size: many; J: TRBJ2-1; V: TRBV12-3/TRBV12-4; D: TRBD2; DNA: TGTGCCAGCACCTTGGGACTAGCGGGGGGGAATGAGCAGTTCTTC; CDR3: CASTLGLAGGNEQFF
size: .; J: TRBJ2-7; V: TRBV6-5; D: TRBD2; DNA: TGTGCCAGCAGCCTAGCGGGGTTCTGCGAGCAGTACTTC; CDR3: CASSLAGFCEQYF
size: once; J: TRBJ1-1; V: TRBV7-2; D: .; DNA: TGTGCCAGCAGCTTAGGGGCAGGGGAGAGAACTGAAGCTTTCTTT; CDR3: CASSLGAGERTEAFF
size: .; J: TRBJ1-2; V: TRBV30; D: .; DNA: TGTGCCTGGCGGGGGGAAGCCGAAGTCTACTATGGCTACACCTTC; CDR3: CAWRGEAEVYYGYTF
size: few; J: TRBJ1-5; V: TRBV7-2; D: .; DNA: TGTGCCAGCAGCCAAGACAGTTTGGGTCAGCCCCAGCATTTT; CDR3: CASSQDSLGQPQHF
size: .; J: TRBJ2-1; V: TRBV12-3/TRBV12-4; D: TRBD2; DNA: TGTGCCAGCAGTCGGAGCGGGGGGAGTTGGAATGAGCAGTTCTTC; CDR3: CASSRSGGSWNEQFF
size: few; J: TRBJ1-2; V: TRBV30; D: .; DNA: TGTGCCTGGATAGGAGAGAACCGATTTTATAACTATGGCTACACCTTC; CDR3: CAWIGENRFYNYGYTF
size: .; J: TRBJ1-2; V: TRBV20-1; D: .; DNA: TGCAGTGCTAGTGATGGCAGTGCGAACTATGGCTACACCTTC; CDR3: CSASDGSANYGYTF
size: .; J: TRBJ2-7; V: TRBV20-1; D: TRBD1; DNA: TGCAGTGCTCTGACCTCACAGGGGGCGCGGAATGAGCAGTACTTC; CDR3: CSALTSQGARNEQYF
size: many; J: TRBJ2-3; V: TRBV20-1; D: TRBD2; DNA: TGCAGTGCTAGAGATCCCGGGACTAGCGGCCCCCCAGATACGCAGTATTTT; CDR3: CSARDPGTSGPPDTQYF
size: many; J: TRBJ1-2; V: TRBV7-2; D: .; DNA: TGTGCCAGCAGCTTAGGGGTGGGGCAAGCCAGCTACACCTTC; CDR3: CASSLGVGQASYTF
size: .; J: TRBJ2-3; V: TRBV12-3/TRBV12-4; D: TRBD2; DNA: TGTGCCGGCACCGTGGGACTAGCTCCGCAATATTTT; CDR3: CAGTVGLAPQYF
size: .; J: TRBJ1-5; V: TRBV5-6; D: .; DNA: TGTGCCAGCAGCTACGGACAGCCCGCGGGTCGGCCCCAGCATTTT; CDR3: CASSYGQPAGRPQHF
size: .; J: TRBJ2-5; V: TRBV6-6; D: .; DNA: TGTGCCAGCAGTTGGCTAGCAAGCGGGGAGACCCAGTACTTC; CDR3: CASSWLASGETQYF
size: many; J: TRBJ2-1; V: TRBV29-1; D: TRBD1; DNA: TGCAGCGTTCGGGGACAGGGGGAGGGGAATGAGCAGTTCTTC; CDR3: CSVRGQGEGNEQFF
size: many; J: TRBJ2-5; V: TRBV2; D: .; DNA: TGTGCCAGCAGTGAGGACCCACTAGGTCTGACCCAGTACTTC; CDR3: CASSEDPLGLTQYF
size: few; J: TRBJ1-5; V: TRBV12-3/TRBV12-4; D: TRBD1; DNA: TGTGCCAGCAGTTTATCAGGGGGCGGCAATCAGCCCCAGCATTTT; CDR3: CASSLSGGGNQPQHF
size: .; J: TRBJ2-1; V: TRBV5-6; D: .; DNA: TGTGCCAGCAGCCCCCTCTTCAGGAGGGAAGAAGAGACCCAGTTCTTC; CDR3: CASSPLFRREEETQFF
size: once; J: TRBJ1-4; V: TRBV4-2; D: TRBD1; DNA: TGTGCCAGCAGCCAGGACAGGGACAATGAAAAACTGTTTTTT; CDR3: CASSQDRDNEKLFF
size: .; J: TRBJ1-6; V: TRBV2; D: .; DNA: TGTGCCAGCAGTGACAGAGGCAGTTCACCCCTCCACTTT; CDR3: CASSDRGSSPLHF
size: few; J: TRBJ2-1; V: TRBV28; D: TRBD2; DNA: TGTGCCAGCAGTTCGACTAGCGTCAATGAGCAGTTCTTC; CDR3: CASSSTSVNEQFF
size: many; J: TRBJ2-7; V: TRBV12-3/TRBV12-4; D: TRBD2; DNA: TGTGCCAGCAGTCCTCGGACTAGCGGAACCTACGAGCAGTACTTC; CDR3: CASSPRTSGTYEQYF
size: .; J: TRBJ1-2; V: TRBV6-5; D: TRBD1; DNA: TGTGCCAGCAGTTACTACCCTAATGGCGGGGTAGGGGGCCCTGGCTACACCTTC; CDR3: CASSYYPNGGVGGPGYTF
size: .; J: TRBJ2-5; V: TRBV12-3/TRBV12-4; D: .; DNA: TGTGCCAGCAGTTTATCCAGGGGGGGGAATGAGCAGTACTTC; CDR3: CASSLSRGGNEQYF
size: .; J: TRBJ2-3; V: TRBV5-6; D: .; DNA: TGTGCCAGCAGCTCACCGGGGTCCAGACATACGCAGTATTTT; CDR3: CASSSPGSRHTQYF
size: .; J: TRBJ2-5; V: TRBV7-2; D: TRBD2; DNA: TGTGCCAGCAGCTTTAGCGGGGCGGACCAAGAGACCCAGTACTTC; CDR3: CASSFSGADQETQYF
size: few; J: TRBJ1-4; V: TRBV5-5; D: .; DNA: TGTGCCAGCAGCTTGGGGCAGGGTGAGGAAAAACTGTTTTTT; CDR3: CASSLGQGEEKLFF
size: many; J: TRBJ2-5; V: TRBV21-1; D: .; DNA: TGTGCCAGCAGTTGTCACCGACCCGCTAGGAGTTTTCAAGAGACCCAGTACTTC; CDR3: CASSCHRPARSFQETQYF
size: .; J: TRBJ2-7; V: TRBV20-1; D: TRBD2; DNA: TGCAGTGCTAGAGATCGGATAGCGGGGGGGATGATGGTCTACAACGAGCAGTACTTC; CDR3: CSARDRIAGGMMVYNEQYF